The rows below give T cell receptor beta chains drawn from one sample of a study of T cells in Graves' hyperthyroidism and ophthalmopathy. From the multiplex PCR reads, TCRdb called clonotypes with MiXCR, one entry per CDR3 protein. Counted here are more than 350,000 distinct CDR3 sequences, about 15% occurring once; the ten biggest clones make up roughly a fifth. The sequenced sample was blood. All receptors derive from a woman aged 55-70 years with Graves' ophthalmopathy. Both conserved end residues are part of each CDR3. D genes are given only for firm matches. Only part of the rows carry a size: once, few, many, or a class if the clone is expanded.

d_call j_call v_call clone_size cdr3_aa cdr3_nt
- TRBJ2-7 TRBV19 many CASSTTRTAYEQYF TGTGCCAGTAGTACCACCCGGACAGCCTACGAGCAGTACTTC
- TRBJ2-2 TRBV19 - CASSETGLGELFF TGTGCCAGTAGCGAAACGGGACTCGGGGAGCTGTTTTTT
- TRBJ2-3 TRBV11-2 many CASSLETVSAAQYF TGTGCCAGCAGCTTAGAAACGGTCTCGGCAGCGCAGTATTTT
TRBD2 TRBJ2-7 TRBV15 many CATSQGGSSYEQYF TGTGCCACCAGCCAAGGCGGGAGCTCCTACGAGCAGTACTTC
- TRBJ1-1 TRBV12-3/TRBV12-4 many CASVRQENTEAFF TGTGCCAGCGTACGACAGGAGAACACTGAAGCTTTCTTT
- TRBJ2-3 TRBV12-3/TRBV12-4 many CASTSTDTQYF TGTGCCAGCACAAGCACAGATACGCAGTATTTT
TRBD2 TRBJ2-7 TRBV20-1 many CSASGGRSPYEQYF TGCAGTGCTAGTGGCGGGAGGTCCCCCTACGAGCAGTACTTC
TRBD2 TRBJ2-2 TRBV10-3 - CAISEVSGGTGELFF TGTGCCATCAGTGAGGTTAGCGGGGGCACCGGGGAGCTGTTTTTT
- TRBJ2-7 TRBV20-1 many CSANPVEGGLYEQYF TGCAGTGCCAACCCTGTTGAGGGGGGACTCTACGAGCAGTACTTC
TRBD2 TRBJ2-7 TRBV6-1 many CASRPFGTSGSYEQYF TGTGCCAGCAGACCATTCGGGACTAGCGGGAGTTACGAGCAGTACTTC
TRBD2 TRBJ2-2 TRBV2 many CASGAAGGPSGELFF TGTGCCAGCGGGGCAGCGGGAGGGCCTTCCGGGGAGCTGTTTTTT
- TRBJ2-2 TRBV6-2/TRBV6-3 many CASSYPAGGELFF TGTGCCAGCAGTTATCCCGCCGGGGGGGAGCTGTTTTTT
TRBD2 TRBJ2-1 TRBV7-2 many CASSLVGGTSGSNEQFF TGTGCCAGCAGCTTAGTGGGGGGGACTAGCGGGAGTAATGAGCAGTTCTTC
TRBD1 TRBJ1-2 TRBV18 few CASSLQTGGDGYTF TGTGCCAGCTCACTTCAGACAGGGGGCGATGGCTACACCTTC
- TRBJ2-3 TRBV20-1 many CSAWRVGGTDTQYF TGCAGTGCATGGAGGGTAGGAGGCACAGATACGCAGTATTTT
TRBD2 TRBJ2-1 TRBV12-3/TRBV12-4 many CASRPSGKTYNEQFF TGTGCCAGCAGGCCTAGCGGAAAGACCTACAATGAGCAGTTCTTC
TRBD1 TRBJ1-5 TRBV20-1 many CSARDRVGVRNQPQHF TGCAGTGCTAGGGACAGGGTTGGTGTGCGCAATCAGCCCCAGCATTTT